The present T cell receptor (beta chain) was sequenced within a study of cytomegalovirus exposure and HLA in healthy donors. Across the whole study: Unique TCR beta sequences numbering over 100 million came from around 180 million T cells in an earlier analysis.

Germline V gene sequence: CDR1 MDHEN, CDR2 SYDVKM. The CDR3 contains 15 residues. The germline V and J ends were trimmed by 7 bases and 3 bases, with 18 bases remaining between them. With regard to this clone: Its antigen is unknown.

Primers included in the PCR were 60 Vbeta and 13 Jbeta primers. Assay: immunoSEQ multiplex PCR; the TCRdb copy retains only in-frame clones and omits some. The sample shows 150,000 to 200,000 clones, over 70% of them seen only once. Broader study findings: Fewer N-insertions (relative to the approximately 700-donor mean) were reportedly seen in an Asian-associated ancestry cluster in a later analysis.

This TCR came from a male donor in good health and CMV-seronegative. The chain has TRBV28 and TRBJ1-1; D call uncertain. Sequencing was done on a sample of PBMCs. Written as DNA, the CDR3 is TGTGCCAGCACCTCCGCGGAGGGAGCCTACACTGAAGCTTTCTTT. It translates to CASTSAEGAYTEAFF. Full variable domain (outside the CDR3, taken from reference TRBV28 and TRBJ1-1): DVKVTQSSRYLVKRTGEKVFLECVQDMDHENMFWYRQDPGLGLRLIYFSYDVKMKEKGDIPEGYSVSREKKERFSLILESASTNQTSMYLCASTSAEGAYTEAFFGQGTRLTVV.